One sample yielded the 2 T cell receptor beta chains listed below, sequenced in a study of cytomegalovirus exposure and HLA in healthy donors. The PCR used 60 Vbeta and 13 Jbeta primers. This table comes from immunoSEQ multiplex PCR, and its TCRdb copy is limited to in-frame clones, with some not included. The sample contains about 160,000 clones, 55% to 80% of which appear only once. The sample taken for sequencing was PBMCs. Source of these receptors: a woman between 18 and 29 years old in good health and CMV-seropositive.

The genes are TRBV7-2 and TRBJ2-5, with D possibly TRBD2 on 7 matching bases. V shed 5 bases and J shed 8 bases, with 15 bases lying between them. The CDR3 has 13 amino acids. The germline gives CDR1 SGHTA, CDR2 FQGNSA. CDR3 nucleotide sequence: TGTGCCAGCAGCCGGGGGGCCGGGGGAACCCAGTACTTC. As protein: CASSRGAGGTQYF.

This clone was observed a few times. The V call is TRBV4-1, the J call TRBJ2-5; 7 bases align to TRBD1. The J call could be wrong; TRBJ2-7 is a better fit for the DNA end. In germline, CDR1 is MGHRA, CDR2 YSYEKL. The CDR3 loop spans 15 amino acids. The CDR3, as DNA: TGCGCCAGCAGCCAACCGACAGGGATGTTTAGCGAGCAGTACTTC. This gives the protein CASSQPTGMFSEQYF.